This T cell receptor beta chain was documented in a study of glioma-infiltrating T cells after dendritic cell vaccination. Across the whole study: Dendritic cell vaccine was injected intradermally three times, biweekly. Broader study findings: Survival was not directly related to TCR clonality in these patients.

Amplification used 60 V beta primers and 13 J beta primers. TCRdb's copy holds only in-frame clones and misses some; the assay was immunoSEQ multiplex PCR. The repertoire holds 65,000 or so clones, with approximately 86% as singletons. Per the germline V gene, CDR1 is MNHEY and CDR2 is SMNVEV (reference sequence). CDR3 length equals 13 residues. V trimming: 2 bases; J trimming: 8 bases; junction bases outside the gene matches: 5. On this clone: The target antigen is unknown.

The time point here: after dendritic cell vaccination, including at tumor progression/relapse. Only patients with spare fresh-frozen tumor and over two years of follow-up were included. The V gene is TRBV27, the J gene TRBJ1-2; 7 positions agree with TRBD1. The sequencing used blood, collected after dendritic cell vaccination. This TCR was sampled from a human donor with glioblastoma. CDR3 DNA: TGTGCCAGCAGTTTAGATATCAGGGGGGGCTACACCTTC. Amino acids: CASSLDIRGGYTF.